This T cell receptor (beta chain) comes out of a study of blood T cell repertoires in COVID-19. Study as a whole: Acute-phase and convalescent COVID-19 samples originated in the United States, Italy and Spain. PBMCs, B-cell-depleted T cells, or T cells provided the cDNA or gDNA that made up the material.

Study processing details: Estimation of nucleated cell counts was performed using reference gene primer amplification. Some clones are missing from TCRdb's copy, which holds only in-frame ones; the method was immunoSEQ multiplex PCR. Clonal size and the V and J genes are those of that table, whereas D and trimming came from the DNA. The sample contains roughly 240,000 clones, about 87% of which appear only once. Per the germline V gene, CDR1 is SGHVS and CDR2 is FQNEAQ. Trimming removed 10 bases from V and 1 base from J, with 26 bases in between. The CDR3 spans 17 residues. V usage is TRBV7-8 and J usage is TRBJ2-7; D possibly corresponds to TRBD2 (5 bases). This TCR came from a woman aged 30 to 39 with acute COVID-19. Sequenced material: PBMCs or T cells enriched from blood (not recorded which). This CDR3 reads CATSRPTLAEGSYEQYF. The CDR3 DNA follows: TGTGCCACCTCCCGGCCAACGTTGGCAGAGGGATCCTACGAGCAGTACTTC.